These 26 T cell receptor beta chains came from one sample sequenced in a study of glioma-infiltrating T cells. TCR alpha and beta CDR3 regions were amplified from RNA using iRepertoire nested multiplex PCR. TCRdb redid the calling of the multiplex PCR reads with MiXCR, one entry per CDR3 protein. This table has tens of thousands of distinct CDR3 sequences, roughly 23% appearing once. Input material: glioma tissue, nonneoplastic brain tissue, or PBMCs (not recorded which). The receptors derive from a human donor with low-grade glioma or glioblastoma, undergoing nonglioma brain surgery, or in good health (not recorded which).

Details on this clonotype: A single base separates this from a much larger clone, so it may be a read error. DNA for the CDR3: TGTGCCAGCTCACTGGGACAGGGACGCTACACCTTC. Amino acids: CASSLGQGRYTF. V gene TRBV18 combines with J gene TRBJ1-2; the match to TRBD1 covers 9 bases. Germline values: CDR1 KGHSH, CDR2 LQKENI. The CDR3 spans 12 residues. Germline trimming cut 4 bases from V and 9 bases from J; bases unmatched to any gene: 3. The variable domain in full, completed from reference TRBV18 and TRBJ1-2, reads NAGVMQNPRHLVRRRGQEARLRCSPMKGHSHVYWYRQLPEEGLKFMVYLQKENIIDESGMPKERFSAEFPKEGPSILRIQQVVRGDSAAYFCASSLGQGRYTFGSGTRLTVV.

This clonotype has at least ten counts. The CDR3 DNA sequence: TGTGCCAGTAGTATCCCGGACTTCTATGGCTACACCTTC. This encodes CASSIPDFYGYTF. This chain joins TRBV19 and TRBJ1-2; no clear D gene. The CDR3 is made up of 13 amino acids. V was clipped by 3 bases and J by 4 bases, with 9 bases between them. The V gene's germline CDR1 is LNHDA and CDR2 SQIVND (reference sequence).

Remarks on this clonotype: With a much larger clone just one base away, this may be a read error. The rearrangement uses TRBV19 and TRBJ1-2; D remains unclear. With 5 bases removed from V and 4 bases from J, the gap between germline ends came to 8 bases. Germline loops: CDR1 LNHDA, CDR2 SQIVND (reference sequence). The CDR3 consists of 12 residues. DNA for the CDR3: TGTGCCAGTAGTCACGGCCCCTATGGCTACACCTTC. Translated, it gives CASSHGPYGYTF.

Note on this clonotype: This may be a read error: a much more frequent sequence differs by one nucleotide. The rearrangement links TRBV12-3 or TRBV12-4 to TRBJ2-3; 9 bases match TRBD2. There are 15 residues in the CDR3. CDR3 protein: CASSLAGGSTDTQCF. The CDR3 DNA is TGTGCCAGCAGTTTGGCGGGGGGGTCCACAGATACGCAGTGTTTT.

This clonotype was recorded at least ten times. This chain connects TRBV2 to TRBJ2-3; the match to TRBD2 covers 8 bases. V shed 9 bases, J shed 2 bases, and the junction held 4 bases outside the gene matches. The CDR3 totals 13 residues. Per germline, CDR1 SNHLY and CDR2 FYNNEI. CDR3 region: CASSGAPTDTQYF. As DNA, the CDR3 is TGTGCCAGTAGCGGGGCCCCCACAGATACGCAGTATTTT.

A few counts support this clonotype. This chain uses TRBV18 with TRBJ2-2; D gene ambiguous. The CDR3 contains 14 residues. Germline V gene data show CDR1 as KGHSH and CDR2 as LQKENI. V shed 3 bases and J shed 4 bases, with 9 bases lying between them. The CDR3 loop is CASSPFDGTGELFF. The CDR3 DNA reads TGTGCCAGCTCACCTTTCGACGGCACCGGGGAGCTGTTTTTT.

The chain combines TRBV6-8 with TRBJ2-1, with 13 bases fitting TRBD2. The germline gives CDR1 MNHGY, CDR2 SAAAGT. CDR3 length: 18 residues. V lost 11 bases, J lost 0 bases, and 13 bases stayed unmatched. CDR3 sequence reads: CACPLSGTSGDSYNEQFF. CDR3 DNA sequence: TGTGCCTGCCCCCTGTCCGGGACTAGCGGGGACTCCTACAATGAGCAGTTCTTC.

This clonotype showed up many times. CDR3 DNA: TGCAGTGCTAGAGATCCCCAGGCGGGAGTGAAAGGGAACACCATATATTTT. This translates into CSARDPQAGVKGNTIYF. V gene TRBV20-1 combines with J gene TRBJ1-3, with D hard to call. The V gene lost 0 bases and the J gene lost 7 bases, with 22 bases spanning the gap. Per the germline V gene, CDR1 is DFQATT and CDR2 is SNEGSKA (reference sequence). The CDR3 loop spans 17 amino acids.

The table lists this clonotype with many counts. J is TRBJ2-7 and V is TRBV6-2 or TRBV6-3; TRBD2 matches at 9 bases. Trimming at V came to 5 bases and at J to 4 bases, leaving 9 bases not matched to a gene. The CDR3 extends over 15 amino acids. Germline loops: CDR1 MNHEY, CDR2 SVGEGT. The CDR3 coding sequence is TGTGCCAGCAGTCCTCCGACTAGCGGCTTGTACGAGCAGTACTTC. It yields the protein CASSPPTSGLYEQYF.

A remark on this clonotype: This may be a read error: a much more frequent sequence differs by one nucleotide. The CDR3 loop is CAHPALVQPQHF. The CDR3 DNA sequence: TGCGCCCACCCCGCCTTAGTTCAGCCCCAGCATTTT. The rearrangement links TRBV10-1 to TRBJ1-5; unclear D gene. The length of the CDR3 is 12 residues. V was shortened by 11 bases and J by 6 bases, with 14 bases between the two germline ends. Germline lookup yields CDR1 WNHNN and CDR2 SYGVQD (reference sequence).

At least ten counts were recorded for this clonotype. The chain employs TRBV7-2 and TRBJ1-5; 9 bases align to TRBD1. The CDR3 consists of 15 residues. Per germline, CDR1 SGHTA and CDR2 FQGNSA. The V gene end was trimmed by 1 base and the J gene end by 7 bases; junction bases not matched to a gene: 5. The CDR3 bases are TGTGCCAGCAGCTTAGGGGACAGGGTAAACCAGCCCCAGCATTTT. Translated: CASSLGDRVNQPQHF. Full variable domain (missing parts from reference TRBV7-2 and TRBJ1-5): GAGVSQSPSNKVTEKGKDVELRCDPISGHTALYWYRQSLGQGLEFLIYFQGNSAPDKSGLPSDRFSAERTGGSVSTLTIQRTQQEDSAVYLCASSLGDRVNQPQHFGDGTRLSIL.

The chain links TRBV6-5 to TRBJ2-1; D ambiguous. V lost 0 bases and J lost 10, with 16 bases in between. The CDR3 runs to 15 residues. In germline, CDR1 is MNHEY, CDR2 SVGAGI. The CDR3 sequence: CASSYSRSRAYEQFF. In DNA form, the CDR3 reads TGTGCCAGCAGTTACTCGCGCTCACGAGCCTACGAGCAGTTCTTC.

This clonotype was seen only a few times. For the CDR3, the DNA is TGTGCCAGCAGCTGGGGACTAGCGGGAGGGGGGAATGAGCAGTTCTTC. This translates into CASSWGLAGGGNEQFF. This chain joins TRBV7-2 and TRBJ2-1; 16 positions agree with TRBD2. CDR3 size: 16 residues. The V segment lost 4 bases and the J segment 7 bases; nucleotides outside the gene matches: 4. The germline V gene encodes CDR1 SGHTA and CDR2 FQGNSA.

Turning to this clonotype: Mismatch with germline at one junction end may stem from a read error. The gene calls are TRBV20-1 and TRBJ2-1; D not certain. The CDR3 length is 13 residues. Looked up from germline, CDR1 is DFQATT and CDR2 is SNEGSKA (reference sequence). Here the CDR3 reads CSARDQLRNGQLF. Here the CDR3 DNA reads TGCAGTGCTAGAGACCAACTGCGGAATGGGCAGTTATTC.

This clonotype has a count of ten or more. The J gene is TRBJ1-2, the V gene TRBV20-1; D not certain. This CDR3 comprises 13 residues. Germline loops: CDR1 DFQATT, CDR2 SNEGSKA (reference sequence). V lost 2 bases and J 2 bases, leaving 9 bases between the germline ends. The CDR3 nucleotides are TGCAGTGCTAGACAAGGAGGGAACTATGGCTACACCTTC. Its protein product is CSARQGGNYGYTF.

The gene calls are TRBV11-2 and TRBJ1-5; D not resolved. The CDR3 covers 16 residues. Trimming took off 1 base at V and 8 bases at J, with 18 bases between the two ends. Germline CDR1 SGHAT, CDR2 FQNNGV. DNA for the CDR3: TGTGCCAGCAGCTTAGGACCGTCGACAACGGGTGAGCCCCAGCATTTT. Amino acids: CASSLGPSTTGEPQHF.

Ten or more counts support this clonotype. The CDR3 DNA reads TGCGCCAGCAGTGATTCGACGGTACCCTACGAGCAGTACTTC. The encoded protein is CASSDSTVPYEQYF. The chain combines TRBV10-1 with TRBJ2-7; D gene unclear. The CDR3 has 14 residues. V lost 3 bases and J 2 bases, leaving 11 bases between the germline ends. Per germline, CDR1 WNHNN and CDR2 SYGVQD (reference sequence).

This clonotype was detected many times. This chain joins TRBV19 and TRBJ1-5; D may be TRBD1 (6 bases). Germline-derived CDR1 and CDR2 are LNHDA and SQIVND (reference sequence). Deletions cut 6 bases from V and 1 base from J, with 19 bases between. This CDR3 has 17 residues. The chain's CDR3 is CASRTPLGTTSNQPQHF. The CDR3 bases are TGTGCCAGTAGAACGCCACTCGGGACAACCAGCAATCAGCCCCAGCATTTT.

This clonotype showed up many times. The J gene is TRBJ1-1, the V gene TRBV18; D is possibly TRBD1 (5 bases). The CDR3 runs to 16 residues. Germline V lookup: CDR1 KGHSH, CDR2 LQKENI. Deletions cut 3 bases from V and 0 bases from J, with 14 bases between. CDR3 protein: CASSPLTADMNTEAFF. The CDR3 region has the DNA TGTGCCAGCTCACCTCTGACAGCTGACATGAACACTGAAGCTTTCTTT.

There are many counts of this clonotype. CDR3 sequence: CATSRASIIWGNSNQPQHF. CDR3 sequence (DNA): TGTGCCACCAGCAGGGCCTCAATAATCTGGGGGAATAGCAATCAGCCCCAGCATTTT. The V gene is TRBV15, the J gene TRBJ1-5, with D possibly TRBD1 on 5 matching bases. Trimming removed 3 bases at V and 0 bases at J, with 21 bases between. The CDR3 is made up of 19 amino acids. From germline, CDR1 is LNHNV and CDR2 YYDKDF (reference sequence).

This clonotype was counted ten times or more. This chain connects TRBV7-2 to TRBJ2-3; the D is unclear. Trimming stripped 0 bases from V and 5 bases from J, with 0 bases between. Germline V gene sequence: CDR1 SGHTA, CDR2 FQGNSA. The CDR3 extends over 11 amino acids. CDR3 protein: CASSLADTQYF. CDR3 DNA: TGTGCCAGCAGCTTAGCAGATACGCAGTATTTT.

Only a few counts were recorded for this clonotype. V is TRBV19 and J is TRBJ2-7, with 9 nucleotides matching TRBD1. The length of the CDR3 is 14 residues. Germline V CDR1 and CDR2: LNHDA, SQIVND (reference sequence). The V segment lost 4 bases and the J segment 7 bases; nucleotides outside the gene matches: 8. The CDR3 DNA sequence: TGTGCCAGTAGTACGGGACAGGGCCCAGGAGAGCAGTACTTC. Translation: CASSTGQGPGEQYF.

On this clonotype itself: The junction does not match germline at one end; this may be a read error. V is TRBV4-1 and J is TRBJ1-5; D is uncertain. This CDR3 has 16 amino acids. CDR1 and CDR2 (germline): MGHRA, YSYEKL. CDR3 region: CASSQESHDGNQHQHF. The CDR3 DNA is TGCGCCAGCAGCCAAGAGTCCCACGATGGTAATCAGCACCAGCATTTT.

There are many counts of this clonotype. This chain joins TRBV6-2 or TRBV6-3 and TRBJ2-7; D remains unclear. Germline values: CDR1 MNHEY, CDR2 SVGEGT. CDR3 size: 11 residues. Trimming took off 6 bases at V and 6 bases at J, with 9 bases between the two ends. The CDR3: CASRTPGEQYF. The CDR3 region has the DNA TGTGCCAGCAGAACCCCTGGCGAGCAGTACTTC.

This clonotype was detected many times. This chain uses TRBV7-2 with TRBJ2-7; possible D gene TRBD2, 6 bases. The germline V gene encodes CDR1 SGHTA and CDR2 FQGNSA. This CDR3 comprises 14 residues. Trimming took 5 bases from V and 2 from J, leaving 13 bases between them. The CDR3 DNA follows: TGTGCCAGCAGCCTCAGCGGGCCAACCTACGAGCAGTACTTC. Protein: CASSLSGPTYEQYF. The complete variable domain, with remaining parts taken from reference TRBV7-2 and TRBJ2-7, reads GAGVSQSPSNKVTEKGKDVELRCDPISGHTALYWYRQSLGQGLEFLIYFQGNSAPDKSGLPSDRFSAERTGGSVSTLTIQRTQQEDSAVYLCASSLSGPTYEQYFGPGTRLTVT.

This clonotype has just a few counts. The chain is built from TRBV14 and TRBJ2-7, with D uncertain. This CDR3 contains 13 residues. Germline CDR1 reads SGHDN; CDR2 reads FVKESK. V was shortened by 0 bases and J by 7 bases, with 10 bases between the two germline ends. The CDR3 spells CASSQDYWGEQYF. The CDR3 DNA is TGTGCCAGCAGCCAAGATTATTGGGGAGAGCAGTACTTC.